Following are 12 T cell receptor beta chains from one sample sequenced in a study of T-cell reconstitution after alpha-beta-depleted transplantation in children. Unique molecular identifiers were incorporated into the prepared TCRbeta library. One entry per CDR3 protein results from TCRdb running MiXCR on the PCR reads. The data show about 72,000 distinct CDR3 sequences, with approximately 7.4% seen just once and around 2.5% held by the top ten. Here the sequenced sample was PBMCs from the stem cell graft donor, taken from the stem cell graft. Receptors originate from a human donor who donated a stem cell graft to a child with acute lymphoblastic leukemia.

The chain is built from TRBV27 and TRBJ1-5; no clear D gene. Germline CDR1 reads MNHEY; CDR2 reads SMNVEV (reference sequence). The germline V and J ends were trimmed by 4 bases and 0 bases, with 10 bases remaining between them. This CDR3 spans 15 amino acids. CDR3 amino acids: CASSSLSVSNQPQHF. CDR3 sequence (DNA): TGTGCCAGCAGTTCCCTTTCGGTTAGCAATCAGCCCCAGCATTTT.

This clonotype was seen repeatedly, ten times or more. This chain connects TRBV20-1 to TRBJ1-2; D is perhaps TRBD1 (6 bases). With 5 bases removed from V and 7 bases from J, the gap between germline ends came to 8 bases. CDR3 length: 10 residues. Germline V gene sequence: CDR1 DFQATT, CDR2 SNEGSKA (reference sequence). The CDR3 nucleotides are TGCAGTGCTCAGGGGTCTGGCTACACCTTC. Its translation is CSAQGSGYTF.

This clonotype appeared a few times. The chain is built from TRBV6-9 and TRBJ1-5, with D possibly TRBD1 on 5 matching bases. CDR3 length equals 15 residues. In germline, CDR1 is MNHGY, CDR2 SVAAGI. V was shortened by 4 bases and J by 2 bases, with 12 bases between the two germline ends. CDR3 coding DNA: TGTGCCAGCAGTTTACGGGGGGAGCGCAATCAGCCCCAGCATTTT. Translating gives CASSLRGERNQPQHF.

This clonotype was recorded at least ten times. In nucleotides, the CDR3 is TGTGCCAGCAGTTGGTCGGGGGCGACCGCCGATGAGACCCAGTACTTC. It codes for CASSWSGATADETQYF. The chain employs TRBV6-2 or TRBV6-3 and TRBJ2-5; the D gene could be TRBD1 or TRBD2 (6 bases each). The CDR3 contains 16 residues. Trimming removed 4 bases at V and 5 bases at J, with 20 bases between. Germline values: CDR1 MNHEY, CDR2 SVGEGT.

V gene TRBV5-6 combines with J gene TRBJ2-2; 8 bases match TRBD1. CDR3 length: 17 residues. CDR1 and CDR2 (germline): SGHDT, YYEEEE. The V and J ends lost 2 bases and 2 bases, in that order; junction bases with no gene match: 8. CDR3 in amino acids: CASSFLGQGANTGELFF. In nucleotides, the CDR3 is TGTGCCAGCAGCTTCCTCGGACAGGGAGCAAACACCGGGGAGCTGTTTTTT. The entire variable domain, with the rest obtained from reference TRBV5-6 and TRBJ2-2, is as follows: DAGVTQSPTHLIKTRGQQVTLRCSPKSGHDTVSWYQQALGQGPQFIFQYYEEEERQRGNFPDRFSGHQFPNYSSELNVNALLLGDSALYLCASSFLGQGANTGELFFGEGSRLTVL.

This chain joins TRBV21-1 and TRBJ2-1; the table gives TRBD1 as D, unverified against the DNA. TRBV21-1 is shown as a pseudogene. CDR3 length equals 16 residues. CDR3 region: CASSKMSAGGYNEQFF. The CDR3 DNA is TGTGCCAGCAGCAAAATGAGCGCAGGGGGCTACAATGAGCAGTTCTTC.

This clonotype was observed many times. The chain combines TRBV28 with TRBJ1-5; unclear D gene. The CDR3 has 12 amino acids. Trimming pared 2 bases from V and 6 bases from J, leaving 5 bases between. Germline V lookup: CDR1 MDHEN, CDR2 SYDVKM. The CDR3: CASSLVSQPQHF. The CDR3 DNA reads TGTGCCAGCAGTTTAGTTAGTCAGCCCCAGCATTTT.

At least ten counts were recorded for this clonotype. The V gene is TRBV6-6, the J gene TRBJ2-1, with 8 positions matching TRBD1. This CDR3 has 14 residues. The V and J ends lost 4 bases and 6 bases, in that order; junction bases with no gene match: 5. Germline V gives CDR1 MNHNY, CDR2 SVGAGI (reference sequence). CDR3 amino acids: CASSSPGQANEQFF. The CDR3 DNA follows: TGTGCCAGCAGTTCTCCGGGACAGGCCAATGAGCAGTTCTTC.

This chain uses TRBV10-2 with TRBJ2-1; D may be TRBD1 (6 bases). Germline loops: CDR1 WSHSY, CDR2 SAAADI. The CDR3 has 15 amino acids. The germline V and J ends were trimmed by 5 bases and 5 bases, with 16 bases remaining between them. CDR3: CASSSAGVGNNEQFF. In nucleotides, the CDR3 is TGCGCCAGCAGTTCAGCAGGGGTAGGGAACAATGAGCAGTTCTTC.

The rearrangement joins TRBV10-3 to TRBJ2-3; TRBD2 agrees at 10 bases. Trimming cost V 3 bases and J 0 bases; bases outside gene matches: 6. The germline CDR1 and CDR2 sequences are ENHRY and SYGVKD. CDR3 size: 17 residues. The DNA for the CDR3 is TGTGCCATCAGTGATCCAGGACTAGCGGAGAGCACAGATACGCAGTATTTT. Translating it yields CAISDPGLAESTDTQYF.

This clonotype appeared many times. V usage is TRBV6-5 and J usage is TRBJ2-7; D possibly corresponds to TRBD2 (5 bases). CDR3 length equals 15 residues. V was cut by 0 bases and J by 2 bases, with 11 bases left in between. Germline assignment: CDR1 MNHEY and CDR2 SVGAGI. The CDR3 spells CASSYSPSGTYEQYF. CDR3 in DNA: TGTGCCAGCAGTTACTCACCCAGCGGTACCTACGAGCAGTACTTC.

This clonotype was observed many times. This sequence joins TRBV20-1 and TRBJ2-2; D unresolved. Trimming shortened V by 6 bases and J by 0 bases, and 8 bases separated the two germline ends. This CDR3 is 13 amino acids long. CDR1 DFQATT and CDR2 SNEGSKA come from the germline V gene (reference sequence). The CDR3 protein is CSAQITNTGELFF. In nucleotides, the CDR3 is TGCAGTGCGCAAATAACGAACACCGGGGAGCTGTTTTTT.